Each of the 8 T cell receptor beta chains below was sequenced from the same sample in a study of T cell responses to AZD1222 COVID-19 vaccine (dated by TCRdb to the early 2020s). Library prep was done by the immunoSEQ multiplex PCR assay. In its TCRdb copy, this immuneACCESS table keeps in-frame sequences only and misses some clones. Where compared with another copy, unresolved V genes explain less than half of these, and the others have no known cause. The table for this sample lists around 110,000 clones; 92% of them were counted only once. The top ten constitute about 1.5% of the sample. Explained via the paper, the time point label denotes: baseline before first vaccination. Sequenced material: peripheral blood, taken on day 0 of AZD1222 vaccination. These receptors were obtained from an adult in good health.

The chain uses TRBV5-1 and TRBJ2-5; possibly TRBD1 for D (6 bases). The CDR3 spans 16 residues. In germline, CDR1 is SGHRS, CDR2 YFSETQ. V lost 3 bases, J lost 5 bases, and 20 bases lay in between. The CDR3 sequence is CASSSPRDITWETQYF. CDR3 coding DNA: TGCGCCAGCAGCTCGCCTCGGGACATAACTTGGGAGACCCAGTACTTC.

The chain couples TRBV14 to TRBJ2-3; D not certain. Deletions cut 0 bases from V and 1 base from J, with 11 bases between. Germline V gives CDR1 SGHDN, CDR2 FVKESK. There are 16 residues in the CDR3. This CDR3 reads CASSQDWHYRTDTQYF. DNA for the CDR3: TGTGCCAGCAGCCAAGATTGGCACTATCGCACAGATACGCAGTATTTT.

The CDR3 spells CASSPPAEFNEQFF. The CDR3 nucleotides are TGTGCCAGCTCACCACCCGCGGAATTCAATGAGCAGTTCTTC. The V gene is TRBV18, the J gene TRBJ2-1; no definite D call. This CDR3 has 14 residues. V was cut by 0 bases and J by 6 bases, with 9 bases left in between. Looked up from germline, CDR1 is KGHSH and CDR2 is LQKENI.

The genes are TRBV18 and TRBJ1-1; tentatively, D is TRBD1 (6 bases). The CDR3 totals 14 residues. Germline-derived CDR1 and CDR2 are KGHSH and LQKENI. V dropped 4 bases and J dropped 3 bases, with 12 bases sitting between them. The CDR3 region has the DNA TGTGCCAGCTCACTCGCTAACAGGGACACTGAAGCTTTCTTT. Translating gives CASSLANRDTEAFF. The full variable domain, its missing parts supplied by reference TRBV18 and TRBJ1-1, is NAGVMQNPRHLVRRRGQEARLRCSPMKGHSHVYWYRQLPEEGLKFMVYLQKENIIDESGMPKERFSAEFPKEGPSILRIQQVVRGDSAAYFCASSLANRDTEAFFGQGTRLTVV.

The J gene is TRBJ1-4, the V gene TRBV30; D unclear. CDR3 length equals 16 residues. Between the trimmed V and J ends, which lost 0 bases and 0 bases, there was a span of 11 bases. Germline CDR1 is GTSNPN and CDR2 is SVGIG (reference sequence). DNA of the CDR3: TGTGCCTGGAGTGTGTTGGGTTATGCAACTAATGAAAAACTGTTTTTT. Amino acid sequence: CAWSVLGYATNEKLFF.

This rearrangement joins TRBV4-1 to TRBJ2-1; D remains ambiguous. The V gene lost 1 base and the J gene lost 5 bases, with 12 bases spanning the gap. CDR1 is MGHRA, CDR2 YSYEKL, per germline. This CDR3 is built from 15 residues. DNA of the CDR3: TGCGCCAGCAGCCAAGGCGCTTTCAGCCACAATGAGCAGTTCTTC. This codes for CASSQGAFSHNEQFF.

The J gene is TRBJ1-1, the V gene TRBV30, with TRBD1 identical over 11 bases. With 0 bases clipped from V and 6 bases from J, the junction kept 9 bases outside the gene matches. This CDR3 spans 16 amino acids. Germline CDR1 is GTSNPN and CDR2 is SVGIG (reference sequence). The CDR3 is CAWSVRDRGAAAEAFF. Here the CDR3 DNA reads TGTGCCTGGAGTGTACGGGACAGGGGGGCCGCGGCTGAAGCTTTCTTT.

The DNA of the CDR3 is TGTGCCAGCAGCCCGTGGACTAGCGGGAGAGGTACAGATACGCAGTATTTT. It specifies CASSPWTSGRGTDTQYF. The rearrangement links TRBV7-9 to TRBJ2-3, with 13 bases fitting TRBD2. Looked up from germline, CDR1 is SEHNR and CDR2 is FQNEAQ (reference sequence). This CDR3 has 17 amino acids. Trimming cost V 5 bases and J 3 bases; bases outside gene matches: 8.